Following are 2 T cell receptor beta chains from one sample sequenced in a study of blood T cells in healthy people across ages. The second PCR ran roughly 6 to 11 cycles with a sample-barcoded 5' primer and J-beta primers. TCRdb reanalysed the 5' RACE reads using MiXCR and keeps one entry per CDR3 protein. This table has about 1.4 million distinct CDR3 sequences, roughly 60% appearing once. Sequenced material: blood. The origin of the receptors is a man aged 18 to 29 in good health.

This clonotype was picked up one time. This sequence joins TRBV28 and TRBJ2-7, with D perhaps TRBD1 or TRBD2 (6 bases each). This CDR3 has 15 residues. V was pared by 6 bases and J by 0 bases, with 15 bases between. Germline loops: CDR1 MDHEN, CDR2 SYDVKM. The CDR3 nucleotides are TGTGCCAGCAGCCCCTGGGGGGCCGACTCCTACGAGCAGTACTTC. This gives the protein CASSPWGADSYEQYF.

This clonotype was observed a few times. V is TRBV2 and J is TRBJ1-1, with TRBD1 as a possible D gene (5 bases). The CDR3 runs to 10 residues. Germline V gene lookup returns CDR1 SNHLY and CDR2 FYNNEI. The CDR3 spells CGSAGTEAFF. The CDR3 DNA is TGTGGATCGGCAGGGACTGAAGCTTTCTTT.